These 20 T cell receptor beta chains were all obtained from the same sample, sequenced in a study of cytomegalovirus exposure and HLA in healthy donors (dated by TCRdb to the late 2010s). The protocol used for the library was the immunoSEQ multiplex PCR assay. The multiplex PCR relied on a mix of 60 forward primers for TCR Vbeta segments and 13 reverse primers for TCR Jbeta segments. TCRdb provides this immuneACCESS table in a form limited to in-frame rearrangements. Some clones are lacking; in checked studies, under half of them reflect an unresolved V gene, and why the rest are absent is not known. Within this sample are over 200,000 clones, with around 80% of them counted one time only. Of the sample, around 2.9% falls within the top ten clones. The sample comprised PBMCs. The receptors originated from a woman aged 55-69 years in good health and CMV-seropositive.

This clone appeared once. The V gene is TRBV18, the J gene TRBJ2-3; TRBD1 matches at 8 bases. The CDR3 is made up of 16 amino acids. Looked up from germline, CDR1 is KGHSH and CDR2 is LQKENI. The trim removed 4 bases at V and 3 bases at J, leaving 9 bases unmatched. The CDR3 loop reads CASSQSRGRGTDTQYF. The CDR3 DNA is TGTGCCAGCTCACAAAGCAGGGGGCGCGGGACAGATACGCAGTATTTT.

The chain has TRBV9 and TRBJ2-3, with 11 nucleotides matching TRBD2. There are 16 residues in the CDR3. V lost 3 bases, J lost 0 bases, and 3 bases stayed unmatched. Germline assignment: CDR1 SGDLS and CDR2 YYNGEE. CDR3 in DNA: TGTGCCAGCAGCGCCGGGACTAGCGGCAGCACAGATACGCAGTATTTT. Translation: CASSAGTSGSTDTQYF.

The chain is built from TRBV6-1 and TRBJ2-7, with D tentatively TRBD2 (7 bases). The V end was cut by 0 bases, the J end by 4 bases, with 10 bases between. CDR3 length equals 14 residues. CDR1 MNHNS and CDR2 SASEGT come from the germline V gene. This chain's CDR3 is CASSEAGGAYEQYF. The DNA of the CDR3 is TGTGCCAGCAGTGAAGCGGGGGGGGCGTACGAGCAGTACTTC.

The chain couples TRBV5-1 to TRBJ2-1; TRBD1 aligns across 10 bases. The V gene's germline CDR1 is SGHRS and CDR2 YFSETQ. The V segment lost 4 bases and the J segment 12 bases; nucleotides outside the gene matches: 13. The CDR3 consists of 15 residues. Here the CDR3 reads CASSPGGDRGDAQFF. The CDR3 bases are TGCGCCAGCAGCCCCGGAGGGGACAGGGGCGATGCGCAGTTCTTC. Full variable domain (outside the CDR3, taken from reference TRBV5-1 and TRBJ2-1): KAGVTQTPRYLIKTRGQQVTLSCSPISGHRSVSWYQQTPGQGLQFLFEYFSETQRNKGNFPGRFSGRQFSNSRSEMNVSTLELGDSALYLCASSPGGDRGDAQFFGPGTRLTVL.

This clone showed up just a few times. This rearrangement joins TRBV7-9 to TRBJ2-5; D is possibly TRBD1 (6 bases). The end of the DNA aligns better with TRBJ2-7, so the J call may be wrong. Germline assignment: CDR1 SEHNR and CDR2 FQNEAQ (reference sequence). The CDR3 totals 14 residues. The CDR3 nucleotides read TGTGCCAGCAGACGAACAGGGATTAACTACGAGCAGTACTTC. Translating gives CASRRTGINYEQYF.

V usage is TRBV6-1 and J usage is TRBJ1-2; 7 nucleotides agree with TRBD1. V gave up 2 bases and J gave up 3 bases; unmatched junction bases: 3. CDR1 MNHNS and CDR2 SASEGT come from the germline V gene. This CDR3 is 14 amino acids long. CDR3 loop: CASSERDRDYGYTF. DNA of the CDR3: TGTGCCAGCAGTGAAAGAGACAGGGACTATGGCTACACCTTC.

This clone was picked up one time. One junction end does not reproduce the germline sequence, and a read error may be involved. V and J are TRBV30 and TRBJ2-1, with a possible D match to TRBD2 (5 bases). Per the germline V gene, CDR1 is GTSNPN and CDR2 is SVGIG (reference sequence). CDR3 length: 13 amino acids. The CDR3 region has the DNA TGTGCCTGGAGTGTAGGACTGACCAATGAGAAGTTCTTC. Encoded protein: CAWSVGLTNEKFF. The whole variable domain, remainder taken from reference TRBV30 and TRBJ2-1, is SQTIHQWPATLVQPVGSPLSLECTVEGTSNPNLYWYRQAAGRGLQLLFYSVGIGQISSEVPQNLSASRPQDRQFILSSKKLLLSDSGFYLCAWSVGLTNEKFFGPGTRLTVL.

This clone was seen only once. The CDR3 is CASSAAVADTQYF. The CDR3 nucleotides are TGTGCCAGCAGCGCTGCGGTGGCAGATACGCAGTATTTT. This chain links TRBV7-2 with TRBJ2-3; no definite D call. CDR1 is SGHTA, CDR2 FQGNSA, per germline. This CDR3 contains 13 residues. Deletions cut 5 bases from V and 4 bases from J, with 10 bases between. Based on the CDR3 plus reference TRBV7-2 and TRBJ2-3, the full variable domain is GAGVSQSPSNKVTEKGKDVELRCDPISGHTALYWYRQSLGQGLEFLIYFQGNSAPDKSGLPSDRFSAERTGGSVSTLTIQRTQQEDSAVYLCASSAAVADTQYFGPGTRLTVL.

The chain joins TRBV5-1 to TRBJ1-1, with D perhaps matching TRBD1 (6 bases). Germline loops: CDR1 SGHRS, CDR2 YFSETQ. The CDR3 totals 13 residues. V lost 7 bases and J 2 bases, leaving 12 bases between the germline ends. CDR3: CASGMTGNTEAFF. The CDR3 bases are TGCGCCAGCGGGATGACAGGCAACACTGAAGCTTTCTTT.

The CDR3, as DNA: TGCGCCAGCAGCCAAGTCCACAGACTAGCTGCCAAAAACATTCAGTACTTC. It is translated as CASSQVHRLAAKNIQYF. The rearrangement links TRBV4-1 to TRBJ2-4; TRBD2 matches 7 bases. Germline CDR1 is MGHRA and CDR2 is YSYEKL. The CDR3 spans 17 residues. The V segment lost 1 base and the J segment 1 base; nucleotides outside the gene matches: 7.

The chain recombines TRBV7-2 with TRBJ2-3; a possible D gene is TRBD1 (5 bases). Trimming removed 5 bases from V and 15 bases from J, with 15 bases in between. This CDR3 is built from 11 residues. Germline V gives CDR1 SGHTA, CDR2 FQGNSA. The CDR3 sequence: CASSRQSSDYF. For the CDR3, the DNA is TGTGCCAGCAGCCGACAGTCATCGGATTATTTT.

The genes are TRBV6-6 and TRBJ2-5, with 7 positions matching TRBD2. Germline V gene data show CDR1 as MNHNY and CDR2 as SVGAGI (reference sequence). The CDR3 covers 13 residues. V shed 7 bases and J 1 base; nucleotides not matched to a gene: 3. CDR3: CASTREVQETQYF. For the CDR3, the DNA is TGTGCCAGCACTCGGGAGGTCCAAGAGACCCAGTACTTC.

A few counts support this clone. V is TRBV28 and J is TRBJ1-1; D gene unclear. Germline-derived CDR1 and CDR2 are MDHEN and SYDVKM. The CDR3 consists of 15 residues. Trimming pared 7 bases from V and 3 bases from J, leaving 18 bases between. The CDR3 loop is CASNRINIVYTEAFF. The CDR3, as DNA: TGTGCCAGCAATCGAATCAACATTGTTTACACTGAAGCTTTCTTT.

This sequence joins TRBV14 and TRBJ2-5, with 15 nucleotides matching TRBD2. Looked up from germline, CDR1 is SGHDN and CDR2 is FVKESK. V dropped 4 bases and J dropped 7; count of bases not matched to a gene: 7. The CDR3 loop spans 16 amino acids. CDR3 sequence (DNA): TGTGCCAGCAGCCCGGGACTAGCGGGAGGACCAGGGACCCAGTACTTC. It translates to CASSPGLAGGPGTQYF.

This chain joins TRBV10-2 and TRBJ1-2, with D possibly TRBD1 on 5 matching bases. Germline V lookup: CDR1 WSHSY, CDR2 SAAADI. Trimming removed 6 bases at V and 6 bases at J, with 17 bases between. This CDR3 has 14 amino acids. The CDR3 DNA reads TGCGCCAGCAGCCGGGACGGAGGGACGGATGGCTACACCTTC. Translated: CASSRDGGTDGYTF.

The CDR3 sequence is CASSVTGDPYEQYF. DNA of the CDR3: TGTGCCAGCAGTGTGACAGGGGACCCCTACGAGCAGTACTTC. This chain connects TRBV28 to TRBJ2-7, with 8 bases that match TRBD1. The germline V gene has CDR1 MDHEN and CDR2 SYDVKM. CDR3 length: 14 amino acids. The J segment lost 2 bases and the V segment lost 5 bases, leaving 5 bases of the junction unmatched.

The CDR3 loop reads CAISELRGNTEAFF. The CDR3 bases are TGTGCCATCAGTGAGCTCCGAGGTAACACTGAAGCTTTCTTT. The chain couples TRBV10-3 to TRBJ1-1, with D uncertain. Per the germline V gene, CDR1 is ENHRY and CDR2 is SYGVKD. The CDR3 covers 14 residues. Trimming cost V 2 bases and J 2 bases, with 9 bases left between them.

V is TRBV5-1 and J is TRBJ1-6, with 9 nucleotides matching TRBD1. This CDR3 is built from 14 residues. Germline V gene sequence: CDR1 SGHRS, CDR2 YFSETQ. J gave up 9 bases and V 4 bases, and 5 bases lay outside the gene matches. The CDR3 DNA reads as TGCGCCAGCAGCGTGGGACAGGGCGGTTCACCCCTCCACTTT. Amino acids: CASSVGQGGSPLHF.

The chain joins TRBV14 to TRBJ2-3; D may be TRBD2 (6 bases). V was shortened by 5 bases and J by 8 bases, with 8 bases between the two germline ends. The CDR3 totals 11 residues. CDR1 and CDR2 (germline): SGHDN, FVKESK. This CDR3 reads CASSVGGTQYF. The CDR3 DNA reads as TGTGCCAGCAGCGTGGGGGGTACGCAGTATTTT.

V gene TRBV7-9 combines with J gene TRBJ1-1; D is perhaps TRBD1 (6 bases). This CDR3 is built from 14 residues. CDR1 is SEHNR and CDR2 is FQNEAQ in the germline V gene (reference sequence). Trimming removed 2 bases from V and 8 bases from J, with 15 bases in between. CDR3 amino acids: CASSLSGGQGEAFF. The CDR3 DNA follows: TGTGCCAGCAGCTTAAGCGGGGGGCAGGGGGAAGCTTTCTTT. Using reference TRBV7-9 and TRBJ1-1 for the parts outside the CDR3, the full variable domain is DTGVSQNPRHKITKRGQNVTFRCDPISEHNRLYWYRQTLGQGPEFLTYFQNEAQLEKSRLLSDRFSAERPKGSFSTLEIQRTEQGDSAMYLCASSLSGGQGEAFFGQGTRLTVV.